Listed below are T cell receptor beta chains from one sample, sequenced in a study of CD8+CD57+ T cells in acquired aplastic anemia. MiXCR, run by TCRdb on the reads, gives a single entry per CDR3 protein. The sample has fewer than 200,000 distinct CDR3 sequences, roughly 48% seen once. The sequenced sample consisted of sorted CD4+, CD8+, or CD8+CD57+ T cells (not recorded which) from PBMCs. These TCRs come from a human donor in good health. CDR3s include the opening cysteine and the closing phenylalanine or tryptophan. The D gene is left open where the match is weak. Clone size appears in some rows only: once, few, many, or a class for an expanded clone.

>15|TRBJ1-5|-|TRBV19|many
TGTGCCAGTAGTCCCCAGGACGGGTTAAATCAGCCCCAGCATTTT
CASSPQDGLNQPQHF
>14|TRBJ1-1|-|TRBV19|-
TGTGCCAGTAGGAACCCAGGGGCGAACACTGAAGCTTTCTTT
CASRNPGANTEAFF
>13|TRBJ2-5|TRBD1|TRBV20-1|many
TGCAGTGCTCTACAGGGGGCGCAAGAGACCCAGTACTTC
CSALQGAQETQYF
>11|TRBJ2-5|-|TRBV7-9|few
TGTGCCAGCAGCTGGCTAGAGACCCAGTACTTC
CASSWLETQYF
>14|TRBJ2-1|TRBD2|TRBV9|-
TGTGCCAGCAGCTTCGCTAGCGGCTACAATGAGCAGTTCTTC
CASSFASGYNEQFF
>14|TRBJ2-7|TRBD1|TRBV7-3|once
TGTGCCAGCAGCTCGACAGGGGGAGGGTACGAGCAGTACTTC
CASSSTGGGYEQYF
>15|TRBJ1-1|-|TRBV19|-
TGTGCCAGTAGTATAGGAGGGGAGGGCGCGACTGAAGCTTTCTTT
CASSIGGEGATEAFF
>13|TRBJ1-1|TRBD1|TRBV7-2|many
TGTGCCAGCAGCTGGGACAGGGACAATTTTGCTTTCTTT
CASSWDRDNFAFF
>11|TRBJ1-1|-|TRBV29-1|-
TGCAGCGTTGAATTGGGAACTGAAGCTTTCTTT
CSVELGTEAFF
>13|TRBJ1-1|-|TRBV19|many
TGTGCCAGTAGACACGAGGTCGGGGGTGAAGCTTTCTTT
CASRHEVGGEAFF
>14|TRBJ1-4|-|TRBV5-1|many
TGCGCCAGCTGCCTGGACGCGCTGAATGAAAAACTGTTTTTT
CASCLDALNEKLFF
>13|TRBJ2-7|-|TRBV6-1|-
TGTGCCAGCAGACGGGACCCAACCTACGAGCAGTACTTC
CASRRDPTYEQYF
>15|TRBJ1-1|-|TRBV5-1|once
TGCGCCAGCAGCTTGGGGGTCCTCATGAACACTGAAGCTTTCTTT
CASSLGVLMNTEAFF
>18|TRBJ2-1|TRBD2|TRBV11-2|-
TGTGCCAGCAGCAAAACCGGGACTAGCGGGGGGAATGGGAATGAGCAGTTCTTC
CASSKTGTSGGNGNEQFF
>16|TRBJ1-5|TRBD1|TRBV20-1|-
TGCAGTGCTACTAACGTGGACAGGGTCGGTAATCAGCCCCAGCATTTT
CSATNVDRVGNQPQHF
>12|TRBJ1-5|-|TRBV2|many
TGTGCCAGCAGTGAAAGGGATCAGCCCCAGCATTTT
CASSERDQPQHF
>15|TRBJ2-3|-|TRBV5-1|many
TGCGCCAGCAGCAAGGGGAGCGAAAGCACAGATACGCAGTATTTT
CASSKGSESTDTQYF
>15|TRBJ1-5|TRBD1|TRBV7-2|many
TGTGCCAGCAGACTGGGACAGGGGTGGAATCAGCCCCAGCATTTT
CASRLGQGWNQPQHF
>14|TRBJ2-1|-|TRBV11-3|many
TGTGCCAGCAGCTTAGGTAGAGGAAACAATGAGCAGTTCTTC
CASSLGRGNNEQFF
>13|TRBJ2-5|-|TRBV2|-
TGTGCCAGCCCCCGGGGGGCTGAAGAGACCCAGTACTTC
CASPRGAEETQYF
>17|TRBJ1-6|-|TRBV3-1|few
TGTGCCAGCAGCCTGACAGGCTGGGGGGCGCGTGGTTCACCCCTCCACTTT
CASSLTGWGARGSPLHF
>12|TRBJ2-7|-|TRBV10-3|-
TGTGCCATCAGTGACTCTAACTACGAGCAGTACTTC
CAISDSNYEQYF
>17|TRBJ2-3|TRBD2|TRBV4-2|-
TGTGCCAGCAGCCAAAGGTCTAGCGGGGGCCGCACGGATACGCAGTATTTT
CASSQRSSGGRTDTQYF
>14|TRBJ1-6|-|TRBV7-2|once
TGTGCCAGCAGCCATGGACAGACAGCTTCACCCCTCCACTTT
CASSHGQTASPLHF
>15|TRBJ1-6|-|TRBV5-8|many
TGTGCCAGCAGCTTGGGAGGGACCAACAATTCACCCCTCCACTTT
CASSLGGTNNSPLHF
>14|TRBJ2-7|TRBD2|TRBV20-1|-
TGCAGTGCTACTAGGACTAGCGGGCCATACGAGCAGTACTTC
CSATRTSGPYEQYF